The 9 T cell receptor beta chains reported below all come from one sample, sequenced in a study of cytomegalovirus exposure and HLA in healthy donors. Vbeta (60) and Jbeta (13) primers were used in the PCR. This table comes from immunoSEQ multiplex PCR, and its TCRdb copy is limited to in-frame clones, with some not included. The data hold roughly 100,000 clones, with around 76% observed a single time. The sample taken for sequencing was PBMCs. These receptors all stem from a woman under 30 in good health and CMV-seropositive.

This clone was detected only once. The V and J genes are TRBV4-2 and TRBJ2-5; 7 bases fit TRBD2. J was trimmed by 5 bases and V by 0 bases; bases with no gene match: 15. CDR1 is LGHNA and CDR2 is YNFKEQ in the germline V gene. The CDR3 runs 18 residues. The CDR3 DNA reads as TGTGCCAGCAGCCAAGATCGGTTCGGGGAGGGGACGGAGGAGACCCAGTACTTC. Its translation: CASSQDRFGEGTEETQYF.

The rearrangement joins TRBV27 to TRBJ2-3; maybe TRBD1 (7 bases). The V end was cut by 1 base, the J end by 2 bases, with 22 bases between. Germline V gives CDR1 MNHEY, CDR2 SMNVEV (reference sequence). The length of the CDR3 is 19 residues. CDR3 residues: CASSLWLGGGDSFTDTQYF. The CDR3 nucleotides read TGTGCCAGCAGTTTATGGCTGGGAGGCGGGGACAGCTTCACAGATACGCAGTATTTT.

This clone was found a few times. The chain links TRBV7-9 to TRBJ2-1; the match to TRBD2 covers 7 bases. CDR1 SEHNR and CDR2 FQNEAQ come from the germline V gene (reference sequence). V lost 3 bases and J lost 7; bases outside the gene matches: 9. The CDR3 extends over 15 amino acids. CDR3 DNA: TGTGCCAGCAGCTTCCGGGACTACGGCGGTAATGAGCAGTTCTTC. This sequence encodes CASSFRDYGGNEQFF.

The chain is built from TRBV5-1 and TRBJ1-1; 8 bases line up with TRBD1. This CDR3 region has 15 residues. The V and J ends lost 4 bases and 1 base, in that order; junction bases with no gene match: 6. Germline V gene sequence: CDR1 SGHRS, CDR2 YFSETQ. The chain's CDR3 is CASSLTGQGNTEAFF. In DNA, the CDR3 is TGCGCCAGCAGCCTGACCGGACAGGGGAACACTGAAGCTTTCTTT.

This clone was seen more than once but under ten times. The gene calls are TRBV6-1 and TRBJ1-5, with 7 bases identical to TRBD1. Trimming took 6 bases from V and 3 from J; bases not matched to a gene: 2. Germline values: CDR1 MNHNS, CDR2 SASEGT. The length of the CDR3 is 13 residues. The CDR3 loop reads CASRTGNNQPQHF. The CDR3 DNA follows: TGTGCCAGCAGGACAGGGAACAATCAGCCCCAGCATTTT.

This clone was found a few times. The chain recombines TRBV27 with TRBJ2-7; 8 bases align to TRBD1. Looked up from germline, CDR1 is MNHEY and CDR2 is SMNVEV (reference sequence). Unmatched junction bases numbered 15, after V lost 9 bases and J lost 2 bases. CDR3 size: 16 residues. CDR3 sequence (DNA): TGTGCCAGACCGAATCGACTTGGACAGGGAACCTACGAGCAGTACTTC. It yields the protein CARPNRLGQGTYEQYF.

Here the CDR3 DNA reads TGTGCCAGCAGCCCTCTACAAACGGGGGTTTTGTATTTT. This encodes CASSPLQTGVLYF. The chain recombines TRBV13 with TRBJ2-3; tentatively, D is TRBD2 (6 bases). Germline V CDR1 and CDR2: PRHDT, FYEKMQ (reference sequence). The CDR3 has 13 residues. Trimming pared 5 bases from V and 14 bases from J, leaving 20 bases between.

This sequence joins TRBV7-8 and TRBJ1-5; possible D gene TRBD1, 5 bases. V lost 0 bases to trimming and J lost 5 bases, with 11 bases between them. CDR1 is SGHVS, CDR2 FQNEAQ, per germline. This CDR3 comprises 15 residues. This CDR3 reads CASSLAGGGDQPQHF. Here the CDR3 DNA reads TGTGCCAGCAGCTTAGCGGGGGGAGGCGATCAGCCCCAGCATTTT.

This clone was counted only a few times. The V call is TRBV30, the J call TRBJ2-1; 9 positions agree with TRBD1. Germline loops: CDR1 GTSNPN, CDR2 SVGIG (reference sequence). Trimming removed 5 bases from V and 4 bases from J; junction bases left unmatched: 6. The CDR3 consists of 14 residues. CDR3 residues: CAWLRDRVYNEQFF. The CDR3 region has the DNA TGTGCCTGGCTCCGGGACAGGGTTTACAATGAGCAGTTCTTC.